A single sample gave rise to the 28 T cell receptor beta chains below, sequenced in a study of shared clonotypes between healthy human individuals. TCRdb keeps only in-frame clones here, not all; method: immunoSEQ multiplex PCR. This table holds some 2,100,000 clones, around 95% found once. Input material: naive CD4+ T cells sorted from blood. The subset denotes: CD45RA+ positively selected. Receptors originate from a young man in good health.

The chain links TRBV18 to TRBJ2-7, with TRBD2 as a possible D gene (6 bases). V was cut by 0 bases and J by 5 bases, with 11 bases left in between. This CDR3 comprises 14 residues. Germline CDR1 and CDR2: KGHSH and LQKENI. In nucleotides, the CDR3 is TGTGCCAGCTCACCACCCGGAGGGGCCCACGAGCAGTACTTC. As protein: CASSPPGGAHEQYF.

The V gene is TRBV6-1, the J gene TRBJ2-2; no definite D call. The CDR3 extends over 14 amino acids. Germline V gives CDR1 MNHNS, CDR2 SASEGT. V dropped 5 bases and J dropped 3 bases, with 10 bases sitting between them. In DNA form, the CDR3 reads TGTGCCAGCAGTCGGACGGCTCACACCGGGGAGCTGTTTTTT. Amino acid sequence: CASSRTAHTGELFF.

Only one count was recorded for this clone. The V call is TRBV10-3, the J call TRBJ1-6; perhaps TRBD1 as D (5 bases). Trimming left V 9 bases short and J 0 bases short, with 15 bases between. Per the germline V gene, CDR1 is ENHRY and CDR2 is SYGVKD. The CDR3 extends over 16 amino acids. CDR3 coding DNA: TGTGCCATAGGGACTTCTGGGAGCTCCTATAATTCACCCCTCCACTTT. This codes for CAIGTSGSSYNSPLHF.

The genes are TRBV30 and TRBJ1-4; no clear D gene. The V end lost 3 bases, the J end lost 5 bases, and 13 bases lay between the germline ends. The CDR3 covers 14 residues. The germline CDR1 and CDR2 sequences are GTSNPN and SVGIG (reference sequence). The CDR3 is CAWSPSVLNEKLFF. CDR3 nucleotides: TGTGCCTGGAGCCCTTCGGTCCTAAATGAAAAACTGTTTTTT.

As to this clone: Other nucleotide sequences from this sample produce the same CDR3. The chain joins TRBV6-5 to TRBJ2-5, with TRBD2 identical over 10 bases. CDR3 size: 14 residues. The J segment lost 1 base and the V segment lost 5 bases, leaving 1 base of the junction unmatched. The germline gives CDR1 MNHEY, CDR2 SVGAGI. The CDR3 region is CASSRTSGQETQYF. DNA for the CDR3: TGTGCCAGCAGTAGGACTAGCGGCCAAGAGACCCAGTACTTC.

This clone was detected a few times. The chain has TRBV30 and TRBJ1-2, with D perhaps TRBD1 (6 bases). Trimming shortened V by 3 bases and J by 4 bases, and 12 bases separated the two germline ends. Germline V gene sequence: CDR1 GTSNPN, CDR2 SVGIG (reference sequence). The CDR3 covers 13 residues. CDR3 nucleotides: TGTGCCTGGAGCACCGACAGGATCTATGGCTACACCTTC. As protein: CAWSTDRIYGYTF.

This chain connects TRBV18 to TRBJ1-6; D may be TRBD1 (6 bases). In germline, CDR1 is KGHSH, CDR2 LQKENI. The CDR3 contains 15 residues. With 3 bases removed from V and 9 bases from J, the gap between germline ends came to 15 bases. CDR3 residues: CASSPLSGEGSPLHF. The CDR3, as DNA: TGTGCCAGCTCACCCTTATCAGGGGAGGGTTCACCCCTCCACTTT.

The chain couples TRBV30 to TRBJ1-1; possible D gene TRBD1, 5 bases. Between the trimmed V and J ends, which lost 4 bases and 6 bases, there was a span of 9 bases. The CDR3 is 11 amino acids. The germline CDR1 and CDR2 sequences are GTSNPN and SVGIG (reference sequence). The chain's CDR3 is CAWNRDAEAFF. The CDR3 region has the DNA TGTGCCTGGAATCGGGACGCTGAAGCTTTCTTT.

The chain combines TRBV15 with TRBJ2-4, with D perhaps given as TRBD1 or TRBD2 (5 bases each). The V end was cut by 8 bases, the J end by 7 bases, with 15 bases between. Germline V CDR1 and CDR2: LNHNV, YYDKDF (reference sequence). The length of the CDR3 is 13 residues. Here the CDR3 reads CATLGTVPNIQYF. DNA of the CDR3: TGTGCCACCCTAGGGACGGTTCCGAACATTCAGTACTTC.

This clone was observed a single time. J is TRBJ1-1 and V is TRBV25-1; tentatively, D is TRBD1 (5 bases). The length of the CDR3 is 16 residues. Trimming pared 4 bases from V and 1 base from J, leaving 16 bases between. Looked up from germline, CDR1 is MGHDK and CDR2 is SYGVNS. The CDR3 protein is CASSGSLGTGNTEAFF. CDR3 bases: TGTGCCAGCAGTGGAAGCTTGGGGACGGGGAACACTGAAGCTTTCTTT.

The chain carries TRBV7-6 and TRBJ2-5; D is perhaps TRBD1 (5 bases). Germline assignment: CDR1 SGHVS and CDR2 FNYEAQ. V was clipped by 5 bases and J by 1 base, with 14 bases between them. This CDR3 contains 15 residues. This CDR3 reads CASSPRQGRQETQYF. CDR3 DNA: TGTGCCAGCAGCCCCCGCCAGGGCCGCCAAGAGACCCAGTACTTC.

This chain joins TRBV10-2 and TRBJ1-4; weak D call: TRBD1 (6 bases). The V end was cut by 10 bases, the J end by 7 bases, with 16 bases between. The CDR3 is 13 residues long. Germline V gene data show CDR1 as WSHSY and CDR2 as SAAADI. CDR3 DNA: TGCGCCACGGGGCAGGGGTCGGTTGAAAAACTGTTTTTT. Its protein product is CATGQGSVEKLFF.

V is TRBV6-5 and J is TRBJ1-2; TRBD1 matches at 7 bases. This CDR3 has 14 residues. J gave up 3 bases and V 6 bases, and 7 bases lay outside the gene matches. Germline V lookup: CDR1 MNHEY, CDR2 SVGAGI. The CDR3 coding sequence is TGTGCCAGCAGACCACCCGGGACAGACTATGGCTACACCTTC. Amino acids: CASRPPGTDYGYTF.

J is TRBJ2-5 and V is TRBV9; 11 nucleotides match TRBD2. The V and J ends lost 1 base and 1 base, in that order; junction bases with no gene match: 15. CDR1 SGDLS and CDR2 YYNGEE come from the germline V gene. The CDR3 is made up of 20 amino acids. The CDR3 loop reads CASSVRIGTSGGKSQETQYF. Written as DNA, the CDR3 is TGTGCCAGCAGCGTAAGGATCGGTACTAGCGGGGGCAAGTCCCAAGAGACCCAGTACTTC.

In this sample, this clone turned up once. The J gene is TRBJ2-3, the V gene TRBV18, with TRBD2 identical over 7 bases. V trimming: 4 bases; J trimming: 1 base; junction bases outside the gene matches: 17. CDR1 KGHSH and CDR2 LQKENI come from the germline V gene. The CDR3 is 19 amino acids. The CDR3 region is CASSQVPGGTSGGTDTQYF. CDR3 DNA: TGTGCCAGCTCACAAGTCCCGGGAGGCACGAGCGGAGGCACAGATACGCAGTATTTT.

The genes are TRBV28 and TRBJ1-6, with a weak D call TRBD1 (5 bases). Trimming took off 7 bases at V and 9 bases at J, with 16 bases between the two ends. This CDR3 comprises 14 residues. Germline CDR1 reads MDHEN; CDR2 reads SYDVKM. CDR3 protein: CASNPGTTGSPLHF. The CDR3 region has the DNA TGTGCCAGCAACCCCGGGACGACGGGTTCACCCCTCCACTTT. Drawing the rest from reference TRBV28 and TRBJ1-6, the complete variable domain is DVKVTQSSRYLVKRTGEKVFLECVQDMDHENMFWYRQDPGLGLRLIYFSYDVKMKEKGDIPEGYSVSREKKERFSLILESASTNQTSMYLCASNPGTTGSPLHFGNGTRLTVT.

The chain employs TRBV7-9 and TRBJ1-2, with TRBD1 matching 7 bases. The CDR3 is made up of 14 amino acids. CDR1 and CDR2 from the germline V gene are SEHNR and FQNEAQ (reference sequence). The ends lost 4 bases at V and 0 bases at J; junction bases unmatched: 2. The CDR3 DNA reads as TGTGCCAGCAGCTCGGACAGGTCTAACTATGGCTACACCTTC. It is translated as CASSSDRSNYGYTF.

The CDR3 loop is CASSPTGRSSNTGELFF. The CDR3 bases are TGTGCCAGCAGCCCTACCGGGCGGTCATCGAACACCGGGGAGCTGTTTTTT. The gene calls are TRBV9 and TRBJ2-2; D is ambiguous. The germline CDR1 and CDR2 sequences are SGDLS and YYNGEE. This CDR3 region has 17 residues. V lost 4 bases and J 0 bases, leaving 16 bases between the germline ends.

The chain links TRBV4-1 to TRBJ1-2; TRBD1 agrees at 8 bases. V dropped 1 base and J dropped 8; count of bases not matched to a gene: 12. This CDR3 has 16 amino acids. From germline, CDR1 is MGHRA and CDR2 YSYEKL. The CDR3 DNA follows: TGCGCCAGCAGCCAAGGAAGTACAGGGGGAGTTCGCGGCTACACCTTC. It codes for CASSQGSTGGVRGYTF.

The chain couples TRBV30 to TRBJ1-2; D remains unclear. Trimming took off 3 bases at V and 5 bases at J, with 13 bases between the two ends. Germline V gives CDR1 GTSNPN, CDR2 SVGIG (reference sequence). The CDR3 runs to 13 residues. The CDR3 region has the DNA TGTGCCTGGAGCATTTCGACCCGATATGGCTACACCTTC. Translated: CAWSISTRYGYTF.

The CDR3 nucleotides read TGCGCCAGCAGCCACCCCAGGGCCTACGGCTACACCTTC. This codes for CASSHPRAYGYTF. The gene calls are TRBV4-1 and TRBJ1-2; maybe TRBD1 (5 bases). In germline, CDR1 is MGHRA, CDR2 YSYEKL. Deletions cut 3 bases from V and 8 bases from J, with 13 bases between. This CDR3 contains 13 residues.

The genes are TRBV11-1 and TRBJ2-1, with TRBD2 as a possible D gene (6 bases). This CDR3 comprises 15 residues. The germline V gene encodes CDR1 SGHAT and CDR2 FQDESV (reference sequence). V gave up 5 bases and J gave up 5 bases, with 16 bases separating them. The CDR3 reads CASSVEGGQDNEQFF. In DNA form, the CDR3 reads TGTGCCAGCAGCGTGGAGGGAGGCCAGGACAATGAGCAGTTCTTC.

Concerning this clone: The sample holds other DNA sequences that translate to the same CDR3. V gene TRBV7-2 combines with J gene TRBJ1-3; D unclear. V lost 5 bases to trimming and J lost 4 bases, with 6 bases between them. CDR1 is SGHTA, CDR2 FQGNSA, per germline. The CDR3 is 12 amino acids. CDR3 nucleotides: TGTGCCAGCAGCCCGACGGGAAACACCATATATTTT. It specifies CASSPTGNTIYF.

This rearrangement joins TRBV25-1 to TRBJ1-1, with 8 bases lining up with TRBD1. The CDR3 is made up of 17 amino acids. The V segment lost 1 base and the J segment 0 bases; nucleotides outside the gene matches: 7. Germline CDR1 and CDR2: MGHDK and SYGVNS. The CDR3 is CASSESKGQALNTEAFF. CDR3 DNA sequence: TGTGCCAGCAGTGAATCTAAGGGACAGGCCTTGAACACTGAAGCTTTCTTT.

The V call is TRBV6-5, the J call TRBJ2-7, with D perhaps matching TRBD1 (6 bases). V dropped 6 bases and J dropped 3 bases, with 18 bases sitting between them. Germline lookup yields CDR1 MNHEY and CDR2 SVGAGI. The CDR3 has 15 residues. The CDR3 nucleotides read TGTGCCAGCAGCCGACCCGGGACATCGTACTACGAGCAGTACTTC. Translating it yields CASSRPGTSYYEQYF.

V usage is TRBV19 and J usage is TRBJ2-2, with 10 bases identical to TRBD2. Germline values: CDR1 LNHDA, CDR2 SQIVND (reference sequence). Trimming took 5 bases from V and 4 from J; bases not matched to a gene: 7. This CDR3 comprises 16 residues. As DNA, the CDR3 is TGTGCCAGTAGTGAGGGAGGACTAGCGGCCACCGGGGAGCTGTTTTTT. Translating gives CASSEGGLAATGELFF. Full variable domain (rest looked up from reference TRBV19 and TRBJ2-2): DGGITQSPKYLFRKEGQNVTLSCEQNLNHDAMYWYRQDPGQGLRLIYYSQIVNDFQKGDIAEGYSVSREKKESFPLTVTSAQKNPTAFYLCASSEGGLAATGELFFGEGSRLTVL.

Here the CDR3 DNA reads TGCGCCAGCAGCCCCCAGGGGGGGGGAAATGAGCAGTTCTTC. Protein: CASSPQGGGNEQFF. The rearrangement joins TRBV5-1 to TRBJ2-1; D tentatively fits TRBD1 or TRBD2 (7 bases each). V was cut by 4 bases and J by 7 bases, with 15 bases left in between. The CDR3 covers 14 residues. Germline values: CDR1 SGHRS, CDR2 YFSETQ. Supplemented by reference TRBV5-1 and TRBJ2-1, the full variable domain reads KAGVTQTPRYLIKTRGQQVTLSCSPISGHRSVSWYQQTPGQGLQFLFEYFSETQRNKGNFPGRFSGRQFSNSRSEMNVSTLELGDSALYLCASSPQGGGNEQFFGPGTRLTVL.

The V gene is TRBV5-1, the J gene TRBJ2-7; TRBD1 aligns across 11 bases. With V trimmed by 6 bases and J by 2 bases, 4 bases remained unmatched. The germline CDR1 and CDR2 sequences are SGHRS and YFSETQ. This CDR3 spans 14 amino acids. Here the CDR3 reads CASTWGQGAYEQYF. The DNA for the CDR3 is TGCGCCAGCACCTGGGGACAGGGGGCCTACGAGCAGTACTTC.